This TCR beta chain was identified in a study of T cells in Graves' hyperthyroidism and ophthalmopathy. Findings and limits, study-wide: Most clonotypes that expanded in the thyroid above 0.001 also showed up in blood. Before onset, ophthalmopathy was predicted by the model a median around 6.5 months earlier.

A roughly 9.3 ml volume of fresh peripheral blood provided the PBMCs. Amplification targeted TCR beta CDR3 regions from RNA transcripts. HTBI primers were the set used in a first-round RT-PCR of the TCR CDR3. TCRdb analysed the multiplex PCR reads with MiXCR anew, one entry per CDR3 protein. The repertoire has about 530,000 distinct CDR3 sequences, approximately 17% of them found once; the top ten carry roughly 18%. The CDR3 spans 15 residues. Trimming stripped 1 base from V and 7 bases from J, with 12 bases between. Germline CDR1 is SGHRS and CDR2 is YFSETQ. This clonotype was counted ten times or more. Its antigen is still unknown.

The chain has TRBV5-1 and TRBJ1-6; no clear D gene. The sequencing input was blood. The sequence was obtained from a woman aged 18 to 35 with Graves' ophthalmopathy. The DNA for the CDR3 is TGCGCCAGCAGCTTGCATGGGGAAAACAATTCACCCCTCCACTTT. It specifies CASSLHGENNSPLHF. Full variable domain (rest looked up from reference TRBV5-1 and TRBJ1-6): KAGVTQTPRYLIKTRGQQVTLSCSPISGHRSVSWYQQTPGQGLQFLFEYFSETQRNKGNFPGRFSGRQFSNSRSEMNVSTLELGDSALYLCASSLHGENNSPLHFGNGTRLTVT.